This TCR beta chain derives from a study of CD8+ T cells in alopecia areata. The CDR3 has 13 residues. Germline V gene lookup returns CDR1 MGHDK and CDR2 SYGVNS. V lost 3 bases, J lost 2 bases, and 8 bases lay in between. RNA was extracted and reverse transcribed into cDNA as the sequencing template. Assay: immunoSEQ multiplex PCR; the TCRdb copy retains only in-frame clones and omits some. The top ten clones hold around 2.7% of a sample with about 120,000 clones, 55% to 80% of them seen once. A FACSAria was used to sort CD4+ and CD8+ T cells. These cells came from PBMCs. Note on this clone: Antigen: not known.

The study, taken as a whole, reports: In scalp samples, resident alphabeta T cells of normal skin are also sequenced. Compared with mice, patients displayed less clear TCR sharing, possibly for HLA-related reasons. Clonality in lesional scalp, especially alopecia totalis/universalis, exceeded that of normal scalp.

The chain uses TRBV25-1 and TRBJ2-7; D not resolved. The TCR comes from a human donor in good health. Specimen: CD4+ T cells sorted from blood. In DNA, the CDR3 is TGTGCCAGCAGTGATGTCGATACCTACGAGCAGTACTTC. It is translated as CASSDVDTYEQYF.